A single sample is the source of the 30 T cell receptor beta chains below, sequenced in a study of cytomegalovirus exposure and HLA in healthy donors. With 60 Vbeta and 13 Jbeta primers, the PCR was carried out. Measured with immunoSEQ multiplex PCR; TCRdb has only the in-frame clones, and not every one. This sample has around 170,000 clones, with 60% to 85% found just once. Sample: PBMCs. These receptors all stem from a woman aged 45-65 years in good health and CMV-seropositive.

The chain employs TRBV11-2 and TRBJ1-2; no clear D. The CDR3 is 15 amino acids. Deletions cut 1 base from V and 5 bases from J, with 14 bases between. From germline, CDR1 is SGHAT and CDR2 FQNNGV. The CDR3 spells CASSLVLGSGYGYTF. Written as DNA, the CDR3 is TGTGCCAGCAGCTTAGTGTTAGGGAGCGGATATGGCTACACCTTC.

The chain combines TRBV19 with TRBJ1-5; D not resolved. The V and J ends lost 6 bases and 5 bases respectively, with 11 bases between them. CDR1 is LNHDA, CDR2 SQIVND, per germline (reference sequence). CDR3 length equals 13 residues. The CDR3 sequence is CASSLDLDQPQHF. As DNA, the CDR3 is TGTGCCAGTAGCCTAGACTTGGATCAGCCCCAGCATTTT.

The chain carries TRBV5-4 and TRBJ1-4; D perhaps matches TRBD1 (6 bases). The CDR3 consists of 16 residues. V dropped 1 base and J dropped 8 bases, with 18 bases sitting between them. Germline V gene data show CDR1 as SGHNT and CDR2 as YYREEE (reference sequence). The CDR3, as DNA: TGTGCCAGCAGCTTGTCGGCTGGGGGCGCTGGGGAAAAACTGTTTTTT. Translating gives CASSLSAGGAGEKLFF.

This chain connects TRBV4-3 to TRBJ1-1, with D unclear. The V gene lost 0 bases and the J gene lost 7 bases, with 9 bases spanning the gap. CDR3 length equals 13 residues. Germline V CDR1 and CDR2: LGHNA, YSLEER. CDR3 sequence: CASSQDSKSEAFF. The DNA of the CDR3 is TGCGCCAGCAGCCAAGATAGTAAGAGTGAAGCTTTCTTT.

This sequence joins TRBV28 and TRBJ2-7; 7 bases map to TRBD1. Germline V CDR1 and CDR2: MDHEN, SYDVKM. With V trimmed by 7 bases and J by 4 bases, 7 bases remained unmatched. This CDR3 spans 13 amino acids. In DNA, the CDR3 is TGTGCCAGCACCCCGGGACAGCCTTACGAGCAGTACTTC. Translation gives CASTPGQPYEQYF.

The chain uses TRBV7-2 and TRBJ1-1; D is perhaps TRBD1 (5 bases). Trimming shortened V by 1 base and J by 4 bases, and 10 bases separated the two germline ends. The CDR3 is 14 residues long. Germline assignment: CDR1 SGHTA and CDR2 FQGNSA. The CDR3 coding sequence is TGTGCCAGCAGCTTAGACAGGACGAGCACTGAAGCTTTCTTT. This translates into CASSLDRTSTEAFF.

This chain connects TRBV5-4 to TRBJ1-6; unclear D gene. The CDR3 has 16 residues. Looked up from germline, CDR1 is SGHNT and CDR2 is YYREEE (reference sequence). Trimming cost V 5 bases and J 1 base, with 13 bases left between them. CDR3 sequence (DNA): TGTGCCAGCAGTCTTGAGCCCGCGTCCTATAATTCACCCCTCCACTTT. Its protein is CASSLEPASYNSPLHF.

The gene calls are TRBV29-1 and TRBJ2-1; D possibly corresponds to TRBD2 (6 bases). Looked up from germline, CDR1 is SQVTM and CDR2 is ANQGSEA. The CDR3 is 13 residues long. Trimming pared 8 bases from V and 2 bases from J, leaving 13 bases between. The CDR3 sequence is CSFLSGAYNEQFF. In DNA, the CDR3 is TGCAGCTTCCTCTCGGGGGCCTACAATGAGCAGTTCTTC.

The chain links TRBV6-5 to TRBJ2-7; perhaps TRBD1 as D (5 bases). The CDR3 contains 15 residues. From germline, CDR1 is MNHEY and CDR2 SVGAGI. Trimming cost V 5 bases and J 2 bases, with 16 bases left between them. CDR3 residues: CASSAGQVLTYEQYF. The DNA for the CDR3 is TGTGCCAGCAGTGCCGGACAAGTTCTTACCTACGAGCAGTACTTC.

This chain connects TRBV5-8 to TRBJ1-1; possible D gene TRBD1, 6 bases. The CDR3 is 13 amino acids. Germline V gene lookup returns CDR1 SGHTS and CDR2 YDEGEE. The germline V and J ends were trimmed by 3 bases and 8 bases, with 14 bases remaining between them. CDR3 residues: CASSWEDGQEAFF. The CDR3 region has the DNA TGTGCCAGCAGCTGGGAAGATGGACAGGAAGCTTTCTTT.

The V call is TRBV6-1, the J call TRBJ2-7; TRBD2 aligns across 7 bases. The V and J ends lost 3 bases and 3 bases, in that order; junction bases with no gene match: 5. The CDR3 spans 14 residues. Per the germline V gene, CDR1 is MNHNS and CDR2 is SASEGT. CDR3 nucleotides: TGTGCCAGCAGTGAGGGGCTAGCGGACTACGAGCAGTACTTC. Translating gives CASSEGLADYEQYF.

The J gene is TRBJ2-7, the V gene TRBV28; 7 bases align to TRBD2. CDR1 and CDR2 (germline): MDHEN, SYDVKM. This CDR3 spans 19 amino acids. Unmatched junction bases numbered 19, after V lost 5 bases and J lost 0 bases. The CDR3 loop reads CASSPGGGWPDGLSYEQYF. DNA for the CDR3: TGTGCCAGCAGTCCCGGCGGGGGTTGGCCCGATGGGCTCTCCTACGAGCAGTACTTC.

This chain uses TRBV7-8 with TRBJ2-7; 9 nucleotides align to TRBD2. This CDR3 spans 16 amino acids. Germline lookup yields CDR1 SGHVS and CDR2 FQNEAQ. V lost 1 base and J lost 0; bases outside the gene matches: 4. CDR3 nucleotides: TGTGCCAGCAGCTTAGGACTAGCGGTTCTCTCCTACGAGCAGTACTTC. This sequence encodes CASSLGLAVLSYEQYF.

The chain joins TRBV19 to TRBJ1-2; D perhaps matches TRBD1 (6 bases). V was trimmed by 3 bases and J by 2 bases, leaving 7 bases between them. CDR3 length: 13 amino acids. Germline CDR1 is LNHDA and CDR2 is SQIVND (reference sequence). The CDR3 DNA follows: TGTGCCAGTAGTATGGACAGCAACTATGGCTACACCTTC. Its translation is CASSMDSNYGYTF.

This clone was picked up a small number of times. The rearrangement uses TRBV7-3 and TRBJ2-1; D unresolved. Between the trimmed V and J ends, which lost 5 bases and 3 bases, there was a span of 5 bases. Germline CDR1 and CDR2: SGHTA and FQGTGA. The CDR3 sequence is 12 residues long. CDR3 bases: TGTGCCAGCAGCCTAGACTACAATGAGCAGTTCTTC. Protein: CASSLDYNEQFF.

The chain recombines TRBV18 with TRBJ1-2, with D possibly being TRBD1 (5 bases). Trimming shortened V by 3 bases and J by 8 bases, and 22 bases separated the two germline ends. In germline, CDR1 is KGHSH, CDR2 LQKENI. The CDR3 is 16 residues long. For the CDR3, the DNA is TGTGCCAGCTCACCTATGACAGTCTCCATCCCTCCGGGCTACACCTTC. Translating it yields CASSPMTVSIPPGYTF.

CDR3 coding DNA: TGTGCCAGTAGTATAGGACAGGGGGTGCCCGGTAATTCACCCCTCCACTTT. This translates into CASSIGQGVPGNSPLHF. This chain joins TRBV19 and TRBJ1-6, with 9 bases that match TRBD1. The CDR3 contains 17 residues. V lost 1 base and J lost 6; bases outside the gene matches: 7. The V gene's germline CDR1 is LNHDA and CDR2 SQIVND (reference sequence).

This chain uses TRBV7-2 with TRBJ2-1; no definite D call. The CDR3 sequence is 13 residues long. CDR1 is SGHTA and CDR2 is FQGNSA in the germline V gene. V was cut by 3 bases and J by 15 bases, with 18 bases left in between. Here the CDR3 reads CASSFTGGAKRFF. The DNA of the CDR3 is TGTGCCAGCAGCTTCACCGGCGGAGCAAAGCGGTTCTTC. Full variable domain (rest looked up from reference TRBV7-2 and TRBJ2-1): GAGVSQSPSNKVTEKGKDVELRCDPISGHTALYWYRQSLGQGLEFLIYFQGNSAPDKSGLPSDRFSAERTGGSVSTLTIQRTQQEDSAVYLCASSFTGGAKRFFGPGTRLTVL.

This sequence joins TRBV5-1 and TRBJ2-1; maybe TRBD1 (7 bases). Germline CDR1 is SGHRS and CDR2 is YFSETQ. Trimming left V 1 base short and J 8 bases short, with 10 bases between. There are 13 residues in the CDR3. CDR3 coding DNA: TGCGCCAGCAGCTTGCCAGGGGGGCATGAGCAGTTCTTC. Translating gives CASSLPGGHEQFF.

The count of this clone is one. The chain's CDR3 is CASSLRVAGGYNEQFF. In DNA, the CDR3 is TGTGCCAGCAGCTTACGTGTAGCGGGGGGCTACAATGAGCAGTTCTTC. This sequence joins TRBV11-2 and TRBJ2-1; TRBD2 matches at 10 bases. This CDR3 spans 16 amino acids. The V gene end was trimmed by 2 bases and the J gene end by 3 bases; junction bases not matched to a gene: 4. Germline assignment: CDR1 SGHAT and CDR2 FQNNGV.

The chain joins TRBV7-2 to TRBJ2-1, with 10 bases fitting TRBD2. This CDR3 has 18 amino acids. Germline values: CDR1 SGHTA, CDR2 FQGNSA. After removal of 5 bases from V and 2 bases from J, the junction contained 12 bases not matched to a gene. The CDR3 region is CASSKASSGGLAYNEQFF. CDR3 bases: TGTGCCAGCAGCAAAGCCTCTAGCGGGGGCCTCGCCTACAATGAGCAGTTCTTC. The whole variable domain, remainder taken from reference TRBV7-2 and TRBJ2-1, is GAGVSQSPSNKVTEKGKDVELRCDPISGHTALYWYRQSLGQGLEFLIYFQGNSAPDKSGLPSDRFSAERTGGSVSTLTIQRTQQEDSAVYLCASSKASSGGLAYNEQFFGPGTRLTVL.

In this sample, this clone turned up a few times. The same CDR3 is also encoded by other DNA sequences in this sample. This sequence joins TRBV7-2 and TRBJ2-5; D gene unclear. CDR3 length equals 11 residues. The germline gives CDR1 SGHTA, CDR2 FQGNSA. V lost 5 bases, J lost 4 bases, and 5 bases lay in between. The CDR3 bases are TGTGCCAGCAGCCTTTCAGAGACCCAGTACTTC. Protein sequence: CASSLSETQYF.

Note on this clone: The junction and the germline gene differ at one end; a read error may be behind it. The J gene is TRBJ2-1, the V gene TRBV7-7, with D possibly matching TRBD2 (5 bases). Per germline, CDR1 SSHAT and CDR2 FNYEAQ (reference sequence). The CDR3 runs to 16 residues. The CDR3 sequence is CASSREPGLVRNEQFF. The CDR3, as DNA: TGTGCTAGCAGCCGTGAACCTGGACTCGTGCGAAATGAGCAGTTCTTC.

CDR3 bases: TGTGCCAGCAGTTCCGACAGCCCCCTCTCTGGGGCCAACGTCCTGACTTTC. This translates into CASSSDSPLSGANVLTF. The chain joins TRBV27 to TRBJ2-6, with D perhaps TRBD1 (5 bases). Between the trimmed V and J ends, which lost 4 bases and 0 bases, there was a span of 13 bases. This CDR3 comprises 17 residues. In germline, CDR1 is MNHEY, CDR2 SMNVEV (reference sequence).

V is TRBV10-1 and J is TRBJ2-1, with 12 bases lining up with TRBD2. V shed 6 bases, J shed 7 bases, and the junction held 4 bases outside the gene matches. Germline CDR1 WNHNN, CDR2 SYGVQD (reference sequence). The CDR3 is 14 residues long. The CDR3 loop reads CASSPSGGANEQFF. DNA of the CDR3: TGCGCCAGCAGCCCTAGCGGGGGGGCGAATGAGCAGTTCTTC.

The V gene is TRBV6-5, the J gene TRBJ1-1, with D maybe TRBD1 (6 bases). Germline lookup yields CDR1 MNHEY and CDR2 SVGAGI. The length of the CDR3 is 13 residues. Deletions cut 5 bases from V and 6 bases from J, with 13 bases between. CDR3: CASSPQGLPEAFF. Here the CDR3 DNA reads TGTGCCAGCAGTCCACAGGGATTGCCTGAAGCTTTCTTT.

The chain links TRBV4-1 to TRBJ2-7; 8 nucleotides match TRBD2. Germline CDR1 is MGHRA and CDR2 is YSYEKL. The CDR3 runs to 15 residues. The trim removed 2 bases at V and 4 bases at J, leaving 7 bases unmatched. The CDR3 DNA reads TGCGCCAGCAGCCAAATACTAGCGGAGGGATACGAGCAGTACTTC. Translating gives CASSQILAEGYEQYF.

This sequence joins TRBV15 and TRBJ1-4; 7 nucleotides match TRBD1. Per the germline V gene, CDR1 is LNHNV and CDR2 is YYDKDF (reference sequence). J lost 8 bases, V lost 4 bases, and 10 bases had no gene match. The CDR3 is made up of 15 amino acids. CDR3 coding DNA: TGTGCCACCAGCAACCCGACAGGGTTGGAGGAAAAACTGTTTTTT. Protein: CATSNPTGLEEKLFF.

The J gene is TRBJ2-3, the V gene TRBV9, with 12 bases lining up with TRBD2. The V gene end was trimmed by 1 base and the J gene end by 4 bases; junction bases not matched to a gene: 10. CDR1 SGDLS and CDR2 YYNGEE come from the germline V gene. This CDR3 has 18 amino acids. Here the CDR3 reads CASSVRTSGVPGADTQYF. The CDR3 DNA is TGTGCCAGCAGCGTAAGGACTAGCGGGGTCCCGGGGGCAGATACGCAGTATTTT.

Comment on this clone: Sequence at one end of the junction differs from germline and may be a read error. The chain uses TRBV6-5 and TRBJ2-6; D is possibly TRBD2 (5 bases). Germline V gene sequence: CDR1 MNHEY, CDR2 SVGAGI. This CDR3 region has 15 residues. The chain's CDR3 is CASSYSGSRANGLTF. In DNA form, the CDR3 reads TGTGCCAGCAGTTACTCGGGGAGCCGGGCCAACGGCCTGACTTTC.